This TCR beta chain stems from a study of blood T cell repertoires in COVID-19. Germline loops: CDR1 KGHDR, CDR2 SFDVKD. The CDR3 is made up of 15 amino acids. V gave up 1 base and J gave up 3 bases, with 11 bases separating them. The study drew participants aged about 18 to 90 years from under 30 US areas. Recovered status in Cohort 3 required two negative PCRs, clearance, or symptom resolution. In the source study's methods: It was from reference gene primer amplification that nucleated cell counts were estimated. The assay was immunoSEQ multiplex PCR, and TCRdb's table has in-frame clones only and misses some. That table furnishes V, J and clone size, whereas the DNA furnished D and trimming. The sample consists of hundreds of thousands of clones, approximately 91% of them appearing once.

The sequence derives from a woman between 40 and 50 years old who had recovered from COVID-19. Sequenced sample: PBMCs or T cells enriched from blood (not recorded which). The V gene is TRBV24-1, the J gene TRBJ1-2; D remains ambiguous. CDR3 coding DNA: TGTGCCACCAGTGATTTATCGGGAAAGGACTATGGCTACACCTTC. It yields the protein CATSDLSGKDYGYTF.